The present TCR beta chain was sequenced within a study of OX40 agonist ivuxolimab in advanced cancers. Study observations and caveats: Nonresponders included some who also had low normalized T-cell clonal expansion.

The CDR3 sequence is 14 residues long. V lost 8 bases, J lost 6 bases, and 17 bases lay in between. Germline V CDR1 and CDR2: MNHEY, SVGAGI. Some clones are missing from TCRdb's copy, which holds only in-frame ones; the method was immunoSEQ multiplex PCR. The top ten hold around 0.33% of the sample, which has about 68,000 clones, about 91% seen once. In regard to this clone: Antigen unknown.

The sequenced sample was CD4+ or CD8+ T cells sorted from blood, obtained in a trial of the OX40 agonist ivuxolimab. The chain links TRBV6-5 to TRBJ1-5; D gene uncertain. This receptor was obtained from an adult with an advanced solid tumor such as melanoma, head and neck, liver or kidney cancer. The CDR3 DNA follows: TGTGCCAGCTGGGCAGGCAGAGCGGGTCAGCCCCAGCATTTT. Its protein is CASWAGRAGQPQHF.